The rows below give T cell receptor beta chains drawn from one sample of a study of beta chain features in type 1 diabetes. Clones were read by immunoSEQ multiplex PCR, and TCRdb kept only the in-frame ones, dropping some. The table records 300,000 to 400,000 clones, about 12% of them present only once. The sample consisted of naive CD4+ T cells from blood. The receptors come from a young man in good health. Each CDR3 is given without its conserved first and last residue.

v_call,cdr3_aa
TRBV28,ASSSGTSGRADEQY
TRBV6-1,ASSEFRAINEQF
TRBV4-1,ASSQFGTAEAF
TRBV7-2,ASSLVSGGAEGYT
TRBV7-3,ASSRDRLGTQY
TRBV5-1,ASSSGQGHEQY
TRBV9,ASSVGMDRFRPGELF
TRBV30,ALPGTGPNYGYT
TRBV27,ASSYDRNYGYT
TRBV28,ASSFGVDTQY
TRBV5-4,ASSQGGVENTIY
TRBV11-1,ASSLQASDTGELF
TRBV7-6,ASSSTRTGELF
TRBV5-6,ASSLGQGSYNEQF
TRBV28,ASEQGAREQF
TRBV7-9,ASSPPTGEPYEQY
TRBV5-1,ASSWRASGSNTGELF